The 21 T cell receptor beta chains given below trace back to one sample, sequenced in a study of cytomegalovirus exposure and HLA in healthy donors. Primers included in the PCR were 60 Vbeta and 13 Jbeta primers. TCRdb keeps only in-frame clones here, not all; method: immunoSEQ multiplex PCR. Across roughly 100,000 clones, the top ten clones capture under 0.7% of the sample. Sample: PBMCs. Source of these receptors: a man aged 50 to 59 in good health and CMV-seronegative.

The gene calls are TRBV5-4 and TRBJ2-5; 14 nucleotides line up with TRBD2. The germline gives CDR1 SGHNT, CDR2 YYREEE (reference sequence). The CDR3 totals 16 residues. V was clipped by 4 bases and J by 2 bases; unmatched bases: 4. CDR3 DNA sequence: TGTGCCAGCAGCCTGGGACTAGCGGGGGTTCAAGAGACCCAGTACTTC. Its translation: CASSLGLAGVQETQYF.

The chain uses TRBV25-1 and TRBJ1-2; D ambiguous. The germline V gene encodes CDR1 MGHDK and CDR2 SYGVNS. Between the trimmed V and J ends, which lost 2 bases and 0 bases, there was a span of 7 bases. This CDR3 region has 14 residues. The CDR3 DNA is TGTGCCAGCAGTGAACCCGGAGCTAACTATGGCTACACCTTC. Translated: CASSEPGANYGYTF.

V gene TRBV10-3 combines with J gene TRBJ2-1, with a weak D call TRBD2 (5 bases). V lost 3 bases to trimming and J lost 5 bases, with 8 bases between them. From germline, CDR1 is ENHRY and CDR2 SYGVKD. This CDR3 contains 13 residues. The DNA for the CDR3 is TGTGCCATCAGTGATGACGGGGACAATGAGCAGTTCTTC. Protein: CAISDDGDNEQFF.

The chain has TRBV5-1 and TRBJ1-5; 9 bases are shared with TRBD1. The CDR3 has 15 amino acids. V lost 5 bases and J lost 2; bases outside the gene matches: 5. The V gene's germline CDR1 is SGHRS and CDR2 YFSETQ. Here the CDR3 reads CASSPTGGGNQPQHF. CDR3 DNA sequence: TGCGCCAGCAGTCCCACAGGGGGCGGCAATCAGCCCCAGCATTTT.

The V call is TRBV5-1, the J call TRBJ2-2; possibly TRBD2 for D (5 bases). Germline V gene lookup returns CDR1 SGHRS and CDR2 YFSETQ. V gave up 6 bases and J gave up 0 bases, with 15 bases separating them. The CDR3 is 16 residues long. The CDR3, as DNA: TGCGCCAGCATCCTGGGAGCCCAGCCGAACACCGGGGAGCTGTTTTTT. Its protein product is CASILGAQPNTGELFF.

The J gene is TRBJ2-7, the V gene TRBV9; D perhaps matches TRBD1 (6 bases). Trimming cost V 7 bases and J 5 bases, with 10 bases left between them. The germline V gene has CDR1 SGDLS and CDR2 YYNGEE. The CDR3 contains 11 residues. The CDR3 loop reads CASGRGHEQYF. DNA of the CDR3: TGTGCCAGCGGCAGGGGCCACGAGCAGTACTTC.

The chain employs TRBV7-2 and TRBJ2-1, with 13 bases lining up with TRBD2. Germline loops: CDR1 SGHTA, CDR2 FQGNSA. The length of the CDR3 is 17 residues. V lost 1 base to trimming and J lost 4 bases; unmatched junction nucleotides: 4. This CDR3 reads CASSLGLAGGRYNEQFF. The CDR3 DNA follows: TGTGCCAGCAGCTTAGGACTAGCGGGGGGACGTTACAATGAGCAGTTCTTC.

The chain carries TRBV5-1 and TRBJ2-6; possible D gene TRBD2, 7 bases. This CDR3 spans 17 amino acids. CDR1 and CDR2 from the germline V gene are SGHRS and YFSETQ. With 4 bases removed from V and 2 bases from J, the gap between germline ends came to 16 bases. The CDR3 bases are TGCGCCAGCAGCCGGGAGGTGGGGGGGCCTGGGGCCAACGTCCTGACTTTC. It specifies CASSREVGGPGANVLTF.

The chain uses TRBV7-9 and TRBJ1-1; D might be TRBD1 (5 bases). Trimming took off 4 bases at V and 11 bases at J, with 20 bases between the two ends. Germline loops: CDR1 SEHNR, CDR2 FQNEAQ (reference sequence). The CDR3 is 14 amino acids. The CDR3 nucleotides read TGTGCCAGCAGCTCCAAGGTCCGGGACTTTGGGGCTTTCTTT. Translated: CASSSKVRDFGAFF.

The V gene is TRBV7-9, the J gene TRBJ1-5, with D maybe TRBD1 (6 bases). From germline, CDR1 is SEHNR and CDR2 FQNEAQ (reference sequence). V was clipped by 4 bases and J by 7 bases, with 14 bases between them. The CDR3 is 14 amino acids. CDR3 region: CASSWGPPSQPQHF. Written as DNA, the CDR3 is TGTGCCAGCAGCTGGGGGCCCCCGAGCCAGCCCCAGCATTTT.

This chain links TRBV5-5 with TRBJ1-4; 10 bases agree with TRBD1. This CDR3 is built from 15 residues. Germline V gives CDR1 SGHKS, CDR2 YYEKEE (reference sequence). V shed 1 base, J shed 6 bases, and the junction held 3 bases outside the gene matches. The CDR3 sequence: CASSLYGTGDEKLFF. In nucleotides, the CDR3 is TGTGCCAGCAGCTTGTACGGGACAGGGGATGAAAAACTGTTTTTT.

The gene calls are TRBV5-4 and TRBJ2-7; D perhaps matches TRBD1 (8 bases). Trimming took off 4 bases at V and 3 bases at J, with 17 bases between the two ends. In germline, CDR1 is SGHNT, CDR2 YYREEE (reference sequence). CDR3 length equals 15 residues. The CDR3 bases are TGTGCCAGCAGCAGGGGCGGGGGACAGGTCTACGAGCAGTACTTC. Translated, it gives CASSRGGGQVYEQYF.

The gene calls are TRBV19 and TRBJ2-7; no firm D call. Germline CDR1 is LNHDA and CDR2 is SQIVND (reference sequence). V lost 4 bases, J lost 1 base, and 11 bases lay in between. The CDR3 spans 14 residues. This CDR3 reads CASSKAELSYEQYF. In nucleotides, the CDR3 is TGTGCCAGTAGTAAGGCGGAGCTTTCCTACGAGCAGTACTTC. The variable domain in full, completed from reference TRBV19 and TRBJ2-7, reads DGGITQSPKYLFRKEGQNVTLSCEQNLNHDAMYWYRQDPGQGLRLIYYSQIVNDFQKGDIAEGYSVSREKKESFPLTVTSAQKNPTAFYLCASSKAELSYEQYFGPGTRLTVT.

This chain connects TRBV6-1 to TRBJ2-2, with TRBD1 matching over 8 bases. The germline V gene has CDR1 MNHNS and CDR2 SASEGT. After removal of 6 bases from V and 4 bases from J, the junction contained 4 bases not matched to a gene. This CDR3 region has 14 residues. CDR3 DNA: TGTGCCAGCAGGGAACAGGGGGGCACCGGGGAGCTGTTTTTT. It codes for CASREQGGTGELFF.

V gene TRBV19 combines with J gene TRBJ1-4, with 9 bases aligning to TRBD1. The V gene's germline CDR1 is LNHDA and CDR2 SQIVND (reference sequence). This CDR3 comprises 15 residues. V lost 5 bases and J lost 4; bases outside the gene matches: 5. The CDR3 loop is CASSSRTGVNEKLFF. CDR3 coding DNA: TGTGCCAGTAGTTCTCGGACAGGGGTTAATGAAAAACTGTTTTTT.

The chain links TRBV18 to TRBJ2-1, with TRBD1 matching 9 bases. The germline V gene has CDR1 KGHSH and CDR2 LQKENI. This CDR3 contains 15 residues. V lost 2 bases and J lost 7; bases outside the gene matches: 6. The CDR3 spells CASSPTGTGSNEQFF. The CDR3 DNA reads as TGTGCCAGCTCACCAACCGGGACAGGGTCAAATGAGCAGTTCTTC.

This chain links TRBV29-1 with TRBJ1-1; D is uncertain. The germline V and J ends were trimmed by 7 bases and 3 bases, with 9 bases remaining between them. Germline V gives CDR1 SQVTM, CDR2 ANQGSEA. The CDR3 is 11 amino acids. CDR3 nucleotide sequence: TGCAGCGCTCAGGTTGACACTGAAGCTTTCTTT. Translating it yields CSAQVDTEAFF.

The chain uses TRBV5-1 and TRBJ2-1; D uncertain. Deletions cut 4 bases from V and 6 bases from J, with 8 bases between. Looked up from germline, CDR1 is SGHRS and CDR2 is YFSETQ. This CDR3 is built from 12 residues. The CDR3 region has the DNA TGCGCCAGCAGCCCAACAACCAATGAGCAGTTCTTC. Translating it yields CASSPTTNEQFF.

The chain has TRBV5-4 and TRBJ2-3; TRBD2 matches 11 bases. V shed 3 bases and J 0 bases; nucleotides not matched to a gene: 3. Germline V gives CDR1 SGHNT, CDR2 YYREEE (reference sequence). This CDR3 contains 16 residues. The CDR3 reads CASSSGLAASTDTQYF. CDR3 in DNA: TGTGCCAGCAGCTCGGGACTAGCGGCGAGCACAGATACGCAGTATTTT.

The rearrangement links TRBV29-1 to TRBJ2-1, with TRBD1 matching 11 bases. The CDR3 runs 14 residues. With 4 bases clipped from V and 6 bases from J, the junction kept 5 bases outside the gene matches. The germline gives CDR1 SQVTM, CDR2 ANQGSEA. The CDR3 DNA sequence: TGCAGCGTTGGGACAGGGGGCATCGGCAATGAGCAGTTCTTC. Translated, it gives CSVGTGGIGNEQFF.

The V call is TRBV18, the J call TRBJ2-7, with TRBD2 matching 12 bases. The CDR3 length is 15 residues. Germline V gene data show CDR1 as KGHSH and CDR2 as LQKENI. Trimming took 5 bases from V and 3 from J; bases not matched to a gene: 5. CDR3 sequence: CASSAGLAGHYEQYF. CDR3 DNA: TGTGCCAGCTCAGCAGGACTAGCGGGACACTACGAGCAGTACTTC.